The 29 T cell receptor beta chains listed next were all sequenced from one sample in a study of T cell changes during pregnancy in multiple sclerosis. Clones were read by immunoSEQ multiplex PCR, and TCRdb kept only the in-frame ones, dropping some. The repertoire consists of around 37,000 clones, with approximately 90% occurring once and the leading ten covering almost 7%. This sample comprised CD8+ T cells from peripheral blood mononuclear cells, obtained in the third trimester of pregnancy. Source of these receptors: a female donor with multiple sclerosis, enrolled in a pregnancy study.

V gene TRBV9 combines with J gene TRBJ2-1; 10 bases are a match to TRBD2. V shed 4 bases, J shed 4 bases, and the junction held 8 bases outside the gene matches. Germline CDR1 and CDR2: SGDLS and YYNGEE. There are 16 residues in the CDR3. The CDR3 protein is CASSPITSGAYNEQFF. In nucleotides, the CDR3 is TGTGCCAGCAGCCCCATCACTAGCGGGGCATACAATGAGCAGTTCTTC. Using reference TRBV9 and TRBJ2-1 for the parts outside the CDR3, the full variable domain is DSGVTQTPKHLITATGQRVTLRCSPRSGDLSVYWYQQSLDQGLQFLIQYYNGEERAKGNILERFSAQQFPDLHSELNLSSLELGDSALYFCASSPITSGAYNEQFFGPGTRLTVL.

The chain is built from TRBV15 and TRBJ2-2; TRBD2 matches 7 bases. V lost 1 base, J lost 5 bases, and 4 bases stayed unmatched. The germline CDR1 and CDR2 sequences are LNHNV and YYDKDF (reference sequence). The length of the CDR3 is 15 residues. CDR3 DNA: TGTGCCACCAGCAGAGGAGGGGAGGGGACCGGGGAGCTGTTTTTT. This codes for CATSRGGEGTGELFF.

The chain's CDR3 is CASSFGATYEQYF. Here the CDR3 DNA reads TGTGCCAGCAGCTTTGGGGCAACCTACGAGCAGTACTTC. V gene TRBV5-4 combines with J gene TRBJ2-7; possible D gene TRBD1, 5 bases. The CDR3 totals 13 residues. V was trimmed by 2 bases and J by 2 bases, leaving 8 bases between them. Germline values: CDR1 SGHNT, CDR2 YYREEE (reference sequence).

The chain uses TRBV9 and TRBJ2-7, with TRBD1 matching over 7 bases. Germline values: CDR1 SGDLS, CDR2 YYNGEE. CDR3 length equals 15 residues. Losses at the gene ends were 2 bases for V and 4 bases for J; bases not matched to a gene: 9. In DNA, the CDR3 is TGTGCCAGCAGCGTTCATGACAGGGCCCAGTACGAGCAGTACTTC. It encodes CASSVHDRAQYEQYF.

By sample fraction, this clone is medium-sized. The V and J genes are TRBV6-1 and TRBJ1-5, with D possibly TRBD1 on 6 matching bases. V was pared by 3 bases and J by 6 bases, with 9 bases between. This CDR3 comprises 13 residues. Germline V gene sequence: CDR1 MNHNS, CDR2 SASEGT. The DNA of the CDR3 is TGTGCCAGCAGTGAGGGGGCGATTCAGCCCCAGCATTTT. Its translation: CASSEGAIQPQHF.

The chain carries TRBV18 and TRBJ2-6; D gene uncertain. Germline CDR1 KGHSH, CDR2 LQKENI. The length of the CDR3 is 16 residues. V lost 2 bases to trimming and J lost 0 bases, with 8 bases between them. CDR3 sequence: CASSPTDISGANVLTF. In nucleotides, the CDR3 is TGTGCCAGCTCACCAACAGACATCTCTGGGGCCAACGTCCTGACTTTC.

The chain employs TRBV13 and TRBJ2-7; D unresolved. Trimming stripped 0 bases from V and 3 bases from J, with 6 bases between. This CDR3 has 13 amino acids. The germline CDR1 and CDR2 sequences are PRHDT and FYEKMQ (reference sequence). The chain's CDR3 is CASSLGRGYEQYF. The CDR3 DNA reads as TGTGCCAGCAGCTTAGGGCGAGGCTACGAGCAGTACTTC.

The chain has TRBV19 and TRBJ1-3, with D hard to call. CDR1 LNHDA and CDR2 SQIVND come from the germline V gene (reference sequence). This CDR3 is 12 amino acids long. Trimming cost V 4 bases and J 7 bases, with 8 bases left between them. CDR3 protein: CASSKWANTIYF. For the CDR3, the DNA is TGTGCCAGTAGTAAGTGGGCGAACACCATATATTTT.

The CDR3, as DNA: TGTGCCGCAGATATGAACACTGAAGCTTTCTTT. Its protein is CAADMNTEAFF. The chain joins TRBV2 to TRBJ1-1, with D unclear. The germline CDR1 and CDR2 sequences are SNHLY and FYNNEI. This CDR3 has 11 residues. Trimming stripped 11 bases from V and 0 bases from J, with 7 bases between.

The CDR3 reads CASSHRQANTEAFF. CDR3 nucleotide sequence: TGTGCCAGCAGCCACCGACAGGCGAACACTGAAGCTTTCTTT. The rearrangement links TRBV5-4 to TRBJ1-1; a possible D gene is TRBD1 (6 bases). The V gene lost 4 bases and the J gene lost 1 base, with 11 bases spanning the gap. CDR3 length: 14 amino acids. In germline, CDR1 is SGHNT, CDR2 YYREEE (reference sequence). The entire variable domain, with the rest obtained from reference TRBV5-4 and TRBJ1-1, is as follows: ETGVTQSPTHLIKTRGQQVTLRCSSQSGHNTVSWYQQALGQGPQFIFQYYREEENGRGNFPPRFSGLQFPNYSSELNVNALELDDSALYLCASSHRQANTEAFFGQGTRLTVV.

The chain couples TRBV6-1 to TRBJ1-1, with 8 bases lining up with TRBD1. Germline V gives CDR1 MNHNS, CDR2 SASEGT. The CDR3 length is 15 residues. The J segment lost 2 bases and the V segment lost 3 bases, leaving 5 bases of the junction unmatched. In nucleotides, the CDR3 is TGTGCCAGCAGTGATGGGGACAGGACTAACACTGAAGCTTTCTTT. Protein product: CASSDGDRTNTEAFF.

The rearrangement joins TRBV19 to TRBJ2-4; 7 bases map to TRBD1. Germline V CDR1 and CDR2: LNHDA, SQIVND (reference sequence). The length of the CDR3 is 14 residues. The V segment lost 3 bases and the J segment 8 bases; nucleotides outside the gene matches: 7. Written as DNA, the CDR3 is TGTGCCAGTAGTATGGGGCAGGGGGAGTACATTCAGTACTTC. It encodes CASSMGQGEYIQYF.

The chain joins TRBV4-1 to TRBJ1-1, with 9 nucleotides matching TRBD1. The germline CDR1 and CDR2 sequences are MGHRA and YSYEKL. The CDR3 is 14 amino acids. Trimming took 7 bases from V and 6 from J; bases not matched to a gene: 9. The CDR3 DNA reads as TGCGCCAGCAACCGGGACAGGGATCCGTCTGAAGCTTTCTTT. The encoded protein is CASNRDRDPSEAFF.

The CDR3 protein is CASSQDRAGKGNTIYF. In DNA, the CDR3 is TGCGCCAGCAGCCAAGATCGGGCGGGGAAAGGAAACACCATATATTTT. The chain joins TRBV4-3 to TRBJ1-3, with unresolved D. CDR1 and CDR2 from the germline V gene are LGHNA and YSLEER. V shed 0 bases and J shed 4 bases, with 13 bases lying between them. The CDR3 is made up of 16 amino acids.

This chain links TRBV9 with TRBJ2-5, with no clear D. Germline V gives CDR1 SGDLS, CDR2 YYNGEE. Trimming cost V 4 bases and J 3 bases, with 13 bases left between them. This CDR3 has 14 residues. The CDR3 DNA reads TGTGCCAGCAGCCATACCTCGGTTGAAGAGACCCAGTACTTC. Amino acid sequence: CASSHTSVEETQYF.

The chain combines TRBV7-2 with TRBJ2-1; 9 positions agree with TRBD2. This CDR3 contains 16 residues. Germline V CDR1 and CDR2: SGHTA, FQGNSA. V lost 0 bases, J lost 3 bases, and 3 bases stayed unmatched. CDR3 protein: CASSLALAGFYNEQFF. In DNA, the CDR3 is TGTGCCAGCAGCTTAGCCCTAGCGGGGTTCTACAATGAGCAGTTCTTC.

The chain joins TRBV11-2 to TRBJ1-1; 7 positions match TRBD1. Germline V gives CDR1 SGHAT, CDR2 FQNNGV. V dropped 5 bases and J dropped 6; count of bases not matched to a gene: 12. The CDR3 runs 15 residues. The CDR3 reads CASSPLSRGVPEAFF. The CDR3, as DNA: TGTGCCAGCAGCCCACTCTCCAGGGGGGTCCCTGAAGCTTTCTTT.

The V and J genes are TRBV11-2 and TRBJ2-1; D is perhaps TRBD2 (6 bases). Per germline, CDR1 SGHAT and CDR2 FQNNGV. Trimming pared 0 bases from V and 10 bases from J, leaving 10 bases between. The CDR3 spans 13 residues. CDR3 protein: CASSLDGGVEQFF. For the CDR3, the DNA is TGTGCCAGCAGCTTAGATGGAGGGGTCGAGCAGTTCTTC.

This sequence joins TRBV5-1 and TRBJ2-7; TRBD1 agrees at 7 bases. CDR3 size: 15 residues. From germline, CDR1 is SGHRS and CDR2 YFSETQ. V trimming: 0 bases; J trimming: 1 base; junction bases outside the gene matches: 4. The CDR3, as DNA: TGCGCCAGCAGCTTGGCACAGGGGAATTCCTACGAGCAGTACTTC. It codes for CASSLAQGNSYEQYF.

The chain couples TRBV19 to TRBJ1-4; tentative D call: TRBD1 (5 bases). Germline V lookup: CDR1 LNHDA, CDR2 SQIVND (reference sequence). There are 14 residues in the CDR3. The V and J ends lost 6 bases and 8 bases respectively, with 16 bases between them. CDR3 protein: CASSSRGVAEKLFF. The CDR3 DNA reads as TGTGCCAGTAGCTCACGGGGGGTAGCGGAAAAACTGTTTTTT.

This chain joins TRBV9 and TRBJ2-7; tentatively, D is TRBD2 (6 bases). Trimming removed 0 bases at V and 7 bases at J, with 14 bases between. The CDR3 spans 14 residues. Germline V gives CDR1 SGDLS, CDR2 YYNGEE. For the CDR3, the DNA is TGTGCCAGCAGCGTAGGTGGGCCGGGGGAAGAGCAGTACTTC. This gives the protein CASSVGGPGEEQYF.

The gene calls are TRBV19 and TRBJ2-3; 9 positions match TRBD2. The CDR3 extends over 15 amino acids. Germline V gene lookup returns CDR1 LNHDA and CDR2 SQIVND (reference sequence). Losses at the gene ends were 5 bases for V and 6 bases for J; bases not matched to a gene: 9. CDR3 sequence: CASSLIAGEFDTQYF. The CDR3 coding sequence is TGTGCCAGTAGTTTGATAGCGGGGGAATTTGATACGCAGTATTTT. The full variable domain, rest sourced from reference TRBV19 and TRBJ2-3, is DGGITQSPKYLFRKEGQNVTLSCEQNLNHDAMYWYRQDPGQGLRLIYYSQIVNDFQKGDIAEGYSVSREKKESFPLTVTSAQKNPTAFYLCASSLIAGEFDTQYFGPGTRLTVL.

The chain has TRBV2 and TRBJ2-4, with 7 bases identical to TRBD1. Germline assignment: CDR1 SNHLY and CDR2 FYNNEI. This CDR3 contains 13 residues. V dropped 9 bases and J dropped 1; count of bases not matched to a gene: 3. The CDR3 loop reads CARGQKAKNIQYF. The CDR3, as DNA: TGTGCCAGGGGACAGAAGGCCAAAAACATTCAGTACTTC. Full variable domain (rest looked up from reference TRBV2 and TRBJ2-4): EPEVTQTPSHQVTQMGQEVILRCVPISNHLYFYWYRQILGQKVEFLVSFYNNEISEKSEIFDDQFSVERPDGSNFTLKIRSTKLEDSAMYFCARGQKAKNIQYFGAGTRLSVL.

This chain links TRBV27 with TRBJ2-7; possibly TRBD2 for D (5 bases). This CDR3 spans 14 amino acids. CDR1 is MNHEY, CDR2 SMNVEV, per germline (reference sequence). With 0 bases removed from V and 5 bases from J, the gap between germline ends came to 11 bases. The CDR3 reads CASSLSRGYDEQYF. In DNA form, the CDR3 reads TGTGCCAGCAGTTTATCTCGAGGGTACGACGAGCAGTACTTC.

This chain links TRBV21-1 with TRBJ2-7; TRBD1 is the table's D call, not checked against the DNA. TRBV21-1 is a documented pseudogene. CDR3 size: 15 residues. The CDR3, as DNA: TGTGCCAGCAGCGGAGGGGGACAGTTCTCCTACGAGCAGTACTTC. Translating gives CASSGGGQFSYEQYF.

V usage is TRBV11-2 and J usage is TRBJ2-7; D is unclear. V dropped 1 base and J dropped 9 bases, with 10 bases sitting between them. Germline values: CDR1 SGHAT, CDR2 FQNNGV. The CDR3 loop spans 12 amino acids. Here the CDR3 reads CASSLAGRSQYF. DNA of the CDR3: TGTGCCAGCAGCTTAGCAGGAAGGTCGCAGTACTTC.

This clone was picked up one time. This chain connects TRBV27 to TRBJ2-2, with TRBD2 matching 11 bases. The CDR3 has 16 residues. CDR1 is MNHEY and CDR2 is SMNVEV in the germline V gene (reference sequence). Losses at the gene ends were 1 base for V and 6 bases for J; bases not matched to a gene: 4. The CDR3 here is CASSLLGSGGAGELFF. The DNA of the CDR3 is TGTGCCAGCAGTTTATTGGGTAGCGGGGGGGCCGGGGAGCTGTTTTTT.

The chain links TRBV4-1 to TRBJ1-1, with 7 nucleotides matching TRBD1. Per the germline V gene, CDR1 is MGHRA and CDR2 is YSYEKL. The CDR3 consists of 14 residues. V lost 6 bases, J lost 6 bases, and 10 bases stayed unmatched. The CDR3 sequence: CASRPNRGWAEAFF. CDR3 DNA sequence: TGCGCCAGCAGACCCAACAGGGGATGGGCTGAAGCTTTCTTT.

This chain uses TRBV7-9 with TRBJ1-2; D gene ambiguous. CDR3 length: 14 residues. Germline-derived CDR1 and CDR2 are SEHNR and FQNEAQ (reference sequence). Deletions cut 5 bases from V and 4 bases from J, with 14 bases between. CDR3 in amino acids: CASSLGSLGYGYTF. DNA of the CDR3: TGTGCCAGCAGCCTCGGGTCTCTCGGCTATGGCTACACCTTC.